The source of this TCR beta chain is a study of cytomegalovirus exposure and HLA in healthy donors. Only one count was recorded for this clone. Its antigen is not identified. The donors comprised healthy bone marrow donors. Per the germline V gene, CDR1 is LGHNA and CDR2 is YNFKEQ. The CDR3 totals 17 residues. V was pared by 0 bases and J by 1 base, with 12 bases between. Both 60 Vbeta primers and 13 Jbeta primers went into the PCR. Measured with immunoSEQ multiplex PCR; TCRdb has only the in-frame clones, and not every one. The sample lists 150,000 to 250,000 clones; around 77% were seen once. Whole-study findings and limits: By HLA locus, TCR association rates varied in a later analysis, with DRB1 showing the most and HLA-C the fewest. Most of the CMV-associated TCR beta chains (in a later analysis) appeared to be HLA-restricted.

The J gene is TRBJ2-2, the V gene TRBV4-2; TRBD1 is a possible D gene (5 bases). The sequencing sample was made of PBMCs. The clonotype originates from a man aged 25-40 years in good health and CMV-seronegative. In DNA form, the CDR3 reads TGTGCCAGCAGCCAAGAGCGGAACAGGAAGAACACCGGGGAGCTGTTTTTT. Protein sequence: CASSQERNRKNTGELFF.